One sample yielded the 14 T cell receptor beta chains listed below, sequenced in a study of T cell responses to AZD1222 COVID-19 vaccine. The repertoire was sequenced with immunoSEQ multiplex PCR; TCRdb's copy has only in-frame clones and lacks some. The sample comprises approximately 120,000 clones, approximately 90% of which are singletons, and about 4.2% rests with the top ten. The sequenced sample was peripheral blood, obtained on day 0 of AZD1222 vaccination. The receptors here all came from an adult in good health.

This clone was counted once. V gene TRBV7-9 combines with J gene TRBJ1-1; the D is unclear. The germline CDR1 and CDR2 sequences are SEHNR and FQNEAQ (reference sequence). The CDR3 runs 12 residues. V lost 5 bases and J 1 base, leaving 5 bases between the germline ends. CDR3 nucleotides: TGTGCCAGCAGCGCCCGGAACACTGAAGCTTTCTTT. This sequence encodes CASSARNTEAFF. The variable domain in full, with the rest retrieved from reference TRBV7-9 and TRBJ1-1, is DTGVSQNPRHKITKRGQNVTFRCDPISEHNRLYWYRQTLGQGPEFLTYFQNEAQLEKSRLLSDRFSAERPKGSFSTLEIQRTEQGDSAMYLCASSARNTEAFFGQGTRLTVV.

This clone was observed a few times. The rearrangement joins TRBV10-3 to TRBJ2-7, with a possible D match to TRBD1 (6 bases). The germline V gene encodes CDR1 ENHRY and CDR2 SYGVKD. This CDR3 comprises 15 residues. V dropped 6 bases and J dropped 0 bases, with 15 bases sitting between them. CDR3 sequence: CAISLDRLLSYEQYF. In nucleotides, the CDR3 is TGTGCCATCAGCCTAGACAGGCTCCTCTCCTACGAGCAGTACTTC.

V and J are TRBV25-1 and TRBJ2-7; possible D gene TRBD1, 6 bases. Germline assignment: CDR1 MGHDK and CDR2 SYGVNS. Trimming shortened V by 4 bases and J by 2 bases, and 9 bases separated the two germline ends. The CDR3 extends over 13 amino acids. CDR3 sequence reads: CASSAPGAYEQYF. CDR3 DNA sequence: TGTGCCAGCAGTGCGCCAGGGGCCTACGAGCAGTACTTC.

The chain has TRBV12-5 and TRBJ2-5, with 11 bases that match TRBD2. The V and J ends lost 4 bases and 3 bases, in that order; junction bases with no gene match: 1. Germline-derived CDR1 and CDR2 are LGHNT and FRNRAP. The CDR3 is 14 residues long. Here the CDR3 DNA reads TGTGCTAGTGGTTGGGGACTAGCGGAAGAGACCCAGTACTTC. This encodes CASGWGLAEETQYF.

This clone was recorded once. The V gene is TRBV30, the J gene TRBJ1-6; D is unresolved. CDR1 and CDR2 (germline): GTSNPN, SVGIG (reference sequence). The CDR3 sequence is 11 residues long. Trimming cost V 5 bases and J 8 bases, with 7 bases left between them. The CDR3 is CAWGRDSPLHF. The CDR3 DNA follows: TGTGCCTGGGGGAGGGATTCACCCCTCCACTTT.

The gene calls are TRBV24-1 and TRBJ1-2; D gene unclear. The germline V gene has CDR1 KGHDR and CDR2 SFDVKD. This CDR3 has 14 residues. V was trimmed by 5 bases and J by 8 bases, leaving 17 bases between them. The CDR3 protein is CATSVNSRSQGYTF. The CDR3 DNA reads TGTGCCACCAGTGTTAATTCCAGGTCGCAGGGCTACACCTTC.

The CDR3 DNA reads as TGTGCCAGCAGCGTTTTGGGACTAGCGAGAGAGACCCAGTACTTC. Its protein is CASSVLGLARETQYF. The chain is built from TRBV7-9 and TRBJ2-5; TRBD2 matches at 10 bases. Germline CDR1 SEHNR, CDR2 FQNEAQ (reference sequence). The CDR3 runs to 15 residues. Germline trimming cut 5 bases from V and 4 bases from J; bases unmatched to any gene: 7.

The chain couples TRBV30 to TRBJ1-2, with a weak D call TRBD1 (5 bases). V shed 4 bases and J shed 2 bases, with 14 bases lying between them. Per germline, CDR1 GTSNPN and CDR2 SVGIG (reference sequence). This CDR3 is 14 amino acids long. CDR3 sequence: CAWTFPGANYGYTF. The CDR3 DNA reads TGTGCCTGGACTTTCCCCGGGGCAAACTATGGCTACACCTTC.

Written as DNA, the CDR3 is TGTGCCACTTGGGCGGGGGGGAACCAAGAGACCCAGTACTTC. Its protein product is CATWAGGNQETQYF. The chain links TRBV10-3 to TRBJ2-5; 9 bases line up with TRBD2. Trimming removed 10 bases from V and 0 bases from J; junction bases left unmatched: 6. Looked up from germline, CDR1 is ENHRY and CDR2 is SYGVKD. This CDR3 region has 14 residues.

This chain links TRBV9 with TRBJ1-3; TRBD1 might be the D (6 bases). This CDR3 is 13 amino acids long. Germline CDR1 reads SGDLS; CDR2 reads YYNGEE. V was clipped by 4 bases and J by 8 bases, with 13 bases between them. The CDR3 coding sequence is TGTGCCAGCAGCCGAACAGGGAGCGACACCATATATTTT. Its translation is CASSRTGSDTIYF.

This sequence joins TRBV7-2 and TRBJ2-5; 9 nucleotides align to TRBD1. This CDR3 has 13 residues. V lost 3 bases and J lost 5; bases outside the gene matches: 1. Germline V gene data show CDR1 as SGHTA and CDR2 as FQGNSA. The CDR3 sequence: CASSFDRGETQYF. DNA of the CDR3: TGTGCCAGCAGCTTCGACAGGGGGGAGACCCAGTACTTC.

The gene calls are TRBV27 and TRBJ2-6; D may be TRBD1 (5 bases). Trimming took 1 base from V and 4 from J, leaving 8 bases between them. Germline V lookup: CDR1 MNHEY, CDR2 SMNVEV (reference sequence). The CDR3 is made up of 15 amino acids. CDR3 sequence: CASSLYGAGANVLTF. In DNA, the CDR3 is TGTGCCAGCAGTTTATATGGGGCAGGGGCCAACGTCCTGACTTTC.

The chain links TRBV19 to TRBJ1-5, with D maybe TRBD1 (5 bases). Germline V gene data show CDR1 as LNHDA and CDR2 as SQIVND (reference sequence). Trimming cost V 6 bases and J 5 bases, with 17 bases left between them. The CDR3 contains 15 residues. The DNA for the CDR3 is TGTGCCAGTAGCCGGGGCCGCAGGGAGGATCAGCCCCAGCATTTT. This gives the protein CASSRGRREDQPQHF. The whole variable domain, filled in from reference TRBV19 and TRBJ1-5, reads DGGITQSPKYLFRKEGQNVTLSCEQNLNHDAMYWYRQDPGQGLRLIYYSQIVNDFQKGDIAEGYSVSREKKESFPLTVTSAQKNPTAFYLCASSRGRREDQPQHFGDGTRLSIL.

CDR3 sequence reads: CASSLVGGVSAEAFF. In DNA, the CDR3 is TGCGCCAGCAGCTTGGTTGGGGGCGTAAGCGCTGAAGCTTTCTTT. J is TRBJ1-1 and V is TRBV5-1, with a weak D call TRBD1 (6 bases). CDR3 size: 15 residues. V gave up 0 bases and J gave up 6 bases, with 15 bases separating them. Germline CDR1 reads SGHRS; CDR2 reads YFSETQ. Full variable domain (remainder filled in from reference TRBV5-1 and TRBJ1-1): KAGVTQTPRYLIKTRGQQVTLSCSPISGHRSVSWYQQTPGQGLQFLFEYFSETQRNKGNFPGRFSGRQFSNSRSEMNVSTLELGDSALYLCASSLVGGVSAEAFFGQGTRLTVV.